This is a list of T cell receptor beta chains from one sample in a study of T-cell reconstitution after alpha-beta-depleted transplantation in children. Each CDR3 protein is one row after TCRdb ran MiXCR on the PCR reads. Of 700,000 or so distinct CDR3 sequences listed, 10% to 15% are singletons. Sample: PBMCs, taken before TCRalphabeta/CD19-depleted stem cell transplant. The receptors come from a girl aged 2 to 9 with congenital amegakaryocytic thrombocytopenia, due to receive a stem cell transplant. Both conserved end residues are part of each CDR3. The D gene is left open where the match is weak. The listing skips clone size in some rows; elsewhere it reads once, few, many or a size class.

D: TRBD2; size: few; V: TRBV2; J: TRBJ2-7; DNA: TGTGCCAGCAGAGTTGAGAGGACTAGGGACGAGCAGTACTTC; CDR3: CASRVERTRDEQYF
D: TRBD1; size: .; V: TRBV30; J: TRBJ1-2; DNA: TGTGCCTGCAAACCAGGGGGCCGGTATGGCTACACCTTC; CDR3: CACKPGGRYGYTF
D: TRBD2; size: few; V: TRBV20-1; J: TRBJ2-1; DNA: TGCAGTGCTAGGTTGCTTTTTGGAGCGGGAGGGGTGAATGAGCAGTTCTTC; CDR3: CSARLLFGAGGVNEQFF
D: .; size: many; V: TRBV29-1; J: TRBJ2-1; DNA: TGCAGCCTCATGGGGGGCCTCTACAATGAGCAGTTCTTC; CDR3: CSLMGGLYNEQFF
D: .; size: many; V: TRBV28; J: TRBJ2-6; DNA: TGTGCCAGCAGTGCCCCGGGTCCCGGGGCCAACGTCCTGACTTTC; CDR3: CASSAPGPGANVLTF
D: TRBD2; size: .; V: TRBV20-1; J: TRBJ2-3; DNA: TGCAGTCTGGTGCCGAGAACCGGGACTAGCGGCAATACGCAGTATTTT; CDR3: CSLVPRTGTSGNTQYF
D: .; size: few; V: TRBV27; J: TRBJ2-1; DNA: TGTGCCAGCAGTCCCCTTCTCGGGACTGATGGGGGGAATGAGCAGTTCTTC; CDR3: CASSPLLGTDGGNEQFF
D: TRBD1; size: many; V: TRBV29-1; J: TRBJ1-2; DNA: TGCAGCGTTGGGGACAGCCCCTCCTATGGCTACACCTTC; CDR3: CSVGDSPSYGYTF
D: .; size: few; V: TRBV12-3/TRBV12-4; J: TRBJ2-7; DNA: TGTGCCAGCAGTTTGATCCGCTACGAGCAGTACTTC; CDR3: CASSLIRYEQYF
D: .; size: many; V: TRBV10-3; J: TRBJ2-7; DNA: TGTGCCATCAGTGAGTCCAGTCCCTACGAGCAGTACTTC; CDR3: CAISESSPYEQYF
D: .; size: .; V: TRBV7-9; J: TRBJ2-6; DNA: TGTGCCAGCAGCATTACAGGGAGAGCTGGGGCCAACGTCCTGACTTTC; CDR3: CASSITGRAGANVLTF
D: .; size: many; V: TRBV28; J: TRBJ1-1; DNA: TGTGCCAGCAGTTTAGCCGGACAGTCGATACCTTTCTTT; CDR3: CASSLAGQSIPFF
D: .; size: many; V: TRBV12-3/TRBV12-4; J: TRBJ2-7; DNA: TGTGCCAGCAGTTTAGCGGGAACTACCTACGAGCAGTACTTC; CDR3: CASSLAGTTYEQYF
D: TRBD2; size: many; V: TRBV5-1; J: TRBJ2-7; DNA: TGCGCCAGCAGCTTGATGACTAGCGGCTACGAGCAGTACTTC; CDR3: CASSLMTSGYEQYF
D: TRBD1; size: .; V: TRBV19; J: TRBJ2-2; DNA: TGTGCCAGTATGCCCGGGACAGCGAACACCGGGGAGCTGTTTTTT; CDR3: CASMPGTANTGELFF
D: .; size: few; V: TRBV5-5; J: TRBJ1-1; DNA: TGTGCCAGCAGCTTGGTCAAGGAAACTGAAGCTTTCTTT; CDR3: CASSLVKETEAFF
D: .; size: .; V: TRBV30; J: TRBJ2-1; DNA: TGTGCCTGGAGTCCCCCCAACAATGAGCAGTTCTTC; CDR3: CAWSPPNNEQFF
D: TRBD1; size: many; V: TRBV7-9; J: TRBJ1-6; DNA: TGTGCCAGCAGCTTAGGGACAGGGTATTCACCCCTCCACTTT; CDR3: CASSLGTGYSPLHF
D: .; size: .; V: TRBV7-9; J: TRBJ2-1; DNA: TGTGCCAGCAGCCAAGCGAGCTCCTACAATGAGCAGTTCTTC; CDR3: CASSQASSYNEQFF
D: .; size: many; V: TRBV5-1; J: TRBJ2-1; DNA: TGCGCCAGCAGCTTGGACTCCCCCCAATTCAATGAGCAGTTCTTC; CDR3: CASSLDSPQFNEQFF
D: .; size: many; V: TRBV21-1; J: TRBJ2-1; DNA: TGTGCCAGCAGCAAAGTTGATAGCGGGACCTACAATGAGCAGTTCTTC; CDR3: CASSKVDSGTYNEQFF
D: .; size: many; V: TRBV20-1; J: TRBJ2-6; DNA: TGCAGTGCTAGAGATCTCTGGGCTGGGGCCAACGTCCTGACTTTC; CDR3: CSARDLWAGANVLTF
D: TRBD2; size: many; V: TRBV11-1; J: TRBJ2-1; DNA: TGTGCCAGCAGCCTACTAGCGGGAGTGGTCACTGAGCAGTTCTTC; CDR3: CASSLLAGVVTEQFF
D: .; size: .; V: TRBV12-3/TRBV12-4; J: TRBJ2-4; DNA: TGTGCCAGCAGCTCTCCTTTCAATTCCCCCCTAGCCAAAAACATTCAGTACTTC; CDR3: CASSSPFNSPLAKNIQYF
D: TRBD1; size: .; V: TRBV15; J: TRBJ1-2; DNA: TGTGCCACCAGCTGGGACAGGGGGCGAGGCTACACCTTC; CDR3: CATSWDRGRGYTF
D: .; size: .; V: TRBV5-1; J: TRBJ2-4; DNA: TGCGCCAGCAGCGCCTCGGGACCTCACATTCAGTACTTC; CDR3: CASSASGPHIQYF
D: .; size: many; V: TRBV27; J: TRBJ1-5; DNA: TGTGCCAGCGGAAGTGACTATAGCAATCAGCCCCAGCATTTT; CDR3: CASGSDYSNQPQHF
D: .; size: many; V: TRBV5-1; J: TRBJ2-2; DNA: TGCGCCAGCAGCCAACGGGACCTAGCGCCCGGGGAGCTGTTTTTT; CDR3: CASSQRDLAPGELFF
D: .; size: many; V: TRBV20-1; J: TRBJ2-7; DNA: TGCAGTGCCCCCGGCCGGGAAACCTACGAGCAGTACTTC; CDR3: CSAPGRETYEQYF
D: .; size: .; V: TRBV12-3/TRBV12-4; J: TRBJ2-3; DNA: TGTGCCAGCAGTCCCCTCGGGGTCAGCGGCACAGATACGCAGTATTTT; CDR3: CASSPLGVSGTDTQYF
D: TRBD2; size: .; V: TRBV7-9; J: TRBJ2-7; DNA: TGTGCCAGCACTACCGGGACTAGCTTCTACGAGCAGTACTTC; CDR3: CASTTGTSFYEQYF
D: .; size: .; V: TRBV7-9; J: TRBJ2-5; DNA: TGTGCCAGCAGCTTAGCCTCGGGGATTAAAGAGACCCAGTACTTC; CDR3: CASSLASGIKETQYF
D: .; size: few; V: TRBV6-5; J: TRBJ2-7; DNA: TGTGCCAGCAGTTACTCACCCTTATCCTACGAGCAGTACTTC; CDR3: CASSYSPLSYEQYF
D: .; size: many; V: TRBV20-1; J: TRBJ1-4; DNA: TGCAGTGCCAGGCTGGGGGGGGAAAAACTGTTTTTT; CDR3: CSARLGGEKLFF
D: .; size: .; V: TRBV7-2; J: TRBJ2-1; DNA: TGTGCCAGCAGCTTAGCCCCCCCAGCCAATGAGCAGTTCTTC; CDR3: CASSLAPPANEQFF
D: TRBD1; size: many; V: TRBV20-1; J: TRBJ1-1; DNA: TGCAGTGCTAGGGGGGTCGGAAACAGGGGGATTTTGAACACTGAAGCTTTCTTT; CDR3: CSARGVGNRGILNTEAFF
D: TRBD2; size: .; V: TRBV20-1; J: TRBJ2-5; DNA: TGCAGTGCCATAGTGAGCGGGGACGGGACCCAGTACTTC; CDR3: CSAIVSGDGTQYF
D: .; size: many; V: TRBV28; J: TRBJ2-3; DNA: TGTGCCAGCAGTTTAGATTTGGGACTAGATACGCAGTATTTT; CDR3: CASSLDLGLDTQYF
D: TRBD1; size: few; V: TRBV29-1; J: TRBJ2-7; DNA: TGCAGCGTCGAAGGACAGGACCCTGGCGAGCAGTACTTC; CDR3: CSVEGQDPGEQYF
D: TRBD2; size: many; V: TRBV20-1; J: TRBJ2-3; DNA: TGCAGTGCTAGAGATCTTCGGACTAGCGGGAGTTGGGATACGCAGTATTTT; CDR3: CSARDLRTSGSWDTQYF
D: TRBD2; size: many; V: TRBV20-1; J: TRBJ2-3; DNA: TGCAGTGCTACATCAGTGGGGGGGGGTAGCACAGATACGCAGTATTTT; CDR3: CSATSVGGGSTDTQYF
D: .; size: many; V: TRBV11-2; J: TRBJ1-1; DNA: TGTGCCAGCAGCTTAAAATCCGACAGGTCCTCACTGAACACTGAAGCTTTCTTT; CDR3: CASSLKSDRSSLNTEAFF
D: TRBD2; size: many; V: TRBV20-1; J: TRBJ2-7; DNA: TGCAGTGCAAAACTAGCGGGAGGCACGGTTGGGCAGTACTTC; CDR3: CSAKLAGGTVGQYF
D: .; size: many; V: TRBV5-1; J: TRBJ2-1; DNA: TGCGCCAGCAGCTTGGGACTCTTGAGCTCCTACAATGAGCAGTTCTTC; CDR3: CASSLGLLSSYNEQFF
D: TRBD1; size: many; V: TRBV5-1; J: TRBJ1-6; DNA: TGCGCCAGCAGCTGGGACAGTAATTCACCCCTCCACTTT; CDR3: CASSWDSNSPLHF
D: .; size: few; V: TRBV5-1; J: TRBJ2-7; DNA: TGCGCCAGCAGCTTGGCCCCGGCTGCTAGCTCCTACGAGCAGTACTTC; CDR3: CASSLAPAASSYEQYF
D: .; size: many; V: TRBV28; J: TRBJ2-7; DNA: TGTGCCATCGGACGACCTAGGTACGAGCAGTACTTC; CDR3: CAIGRPRYEQYF
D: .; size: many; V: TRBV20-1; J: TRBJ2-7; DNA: TGCAGTGCTAGAGTTCCTTCGCGGTACGAGCAGTACTTC; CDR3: CSARVPSRYEQYF
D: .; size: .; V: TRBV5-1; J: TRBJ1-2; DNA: TGCGCCAGCAGCTTGGAGCCCCGGGACCTAAAGGGTGGCTACACCTTC; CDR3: CASSLEPRDLKGGYTF
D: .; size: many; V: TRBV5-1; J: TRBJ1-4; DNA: TGCGCCAGCAGCATCCTAGGACCGGGTCGGAATGAAAAACTGTTTTTT; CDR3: CASSILGPGRNEKLFF
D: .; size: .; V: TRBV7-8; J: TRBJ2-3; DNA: TGTGCCAGCAGCCCAAAACGCCCCGCGCCGTACACAGATACGCAGTATTTT; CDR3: CASSPKRPAPYTDTQYF
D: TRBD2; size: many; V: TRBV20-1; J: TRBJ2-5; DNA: TGCAGTGCTAGGGAGACTAGCGGGGCCAAAGAGACCCAGTACTTC; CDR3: CSARETSGAKETQYF
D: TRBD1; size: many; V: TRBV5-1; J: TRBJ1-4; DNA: TGCGCCAGCAGCCCTGACAGGGGCGGTGAAAAACTGTTTTTT; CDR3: CASSPDRGGEKLFF
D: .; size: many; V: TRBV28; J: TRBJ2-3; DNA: TGTGCCAGCAGTTTTTGGGGTAAAGATACGCAGTATTTT; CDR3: CASSFWGKDTQYF
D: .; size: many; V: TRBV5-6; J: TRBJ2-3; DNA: TGTGCCAGCAGCTGGGACCAGCTCGTCGAGAGACATACGCAGTATTTT; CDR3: CASSWDQLVERHTQYF
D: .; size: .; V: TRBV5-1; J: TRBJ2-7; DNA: TGCGCCAGCAGCCAAGAGACTAGTCCACTTTACGAGCAGTACTTC; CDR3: CASSQETSPLYEQYF
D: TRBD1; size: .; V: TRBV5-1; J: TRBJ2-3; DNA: TGCGCCAGCAGCTTGGAGTGGGACAGGGTGTTTCCTAGCACAGATACGCAGTATTTT; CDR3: CASSLEWDRVFPSTDTQYF
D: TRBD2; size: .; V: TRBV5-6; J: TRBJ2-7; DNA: TGTGCCAGCAGCTTGGGGTCGGGAGGGAACCACGAGCAGTACTTC; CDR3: CASSLGSGGNHEQYF